These 25 T cell receptor beta chains were all obtained from the same sample, sequenced in a study of cytomegalovirus exposure and HLA in healthy donors. 60 Vbeta and 13 Jbeta primers were used in PCR. The protocol was immunoSEQ multiplex PCR, while the TCRdb copy is restricted to in-frame clones and leaves out a portion. This table holds about 180,000 clones, about 80% found once. Specimen: PBMCs. Every receptor here comes from a woman in her thirties in good health and CMV-seronegative.

V gene TRBV5-1 combines with J gene TRBJ2-2; D remains unclear. V was shortened by 1 base and J by 5 bases, with 18 bases between the two germline ends. The CDR3 is 17 amino acids. Germline V gene lookup returns CDR1 SGHRS and CDR2 YFSETQ. For the CDR3, the DNA is TGCGCCAGCAGCTTGATGGGCTCCTCGGTAATTACCGGGGAGCTGTTTTTT. It codes for CASSLMGSSVITGELFF.

The chain combines TRBV23-1 with TRBJ2-7; 9 bases line up with TRBD1. TRBV23-1 is identified as an open reading frame with a role that is uncertain. J gave up 7 bases and V 6 bases, and 16 bases lay outside the gene matches. The CDR3 extends over 16 amino acids. The DNA for the CDR3 is TGCGCCAGCAGCCTCAATTTCAACAGGGGGCCCAGGGAGCAGTACTTC. This translates into CASSLNFNRGPREQYF.

This chain links TRBV7-9 with TRBJ1-1; 8 positions agree with TRBD1. The germline gives CDR1 SEHNR, CDR2 FQNEAQ (reference sequence). This CDR3 is 14 amino acids long. The J segment lost 2 bases and the V segment lost 4 bases, leaving 3 bases of the junction unmatched. The DNA for the CDR3 is TGTGCCAGCAGCTCCGGACAGGGAAACACTGAAGCTTTCTTT. Translation: CASSSGQGNTEAFF.

The chain has TRBV29-1 and TRBJ2-6; 8 nucleotides agree with TRBD1. Germline V gene lookup returns CDR1 SQVTM and CDR2 ANQGSEA. V dropped 6 bases and J dropped 2; count of bases not matched to a gene: 3. The CDR3 length is 14 residues. CDR3 DNA sequence: TGCAGCGTGACGACAGGGGCTGGGGCCAACGTCCTGACTTTC. The encoded protein is CSVTTGAGANVLTF. Looking up the rest from reference TRBV29-1 and TRBJ2-6 gives the full variable domain: SAVISQKPSRDICQRGTSLTIQCQVDSQVTMMFWYRQQPGQSLTLIATANQGSEATYESGFVIDKFPISRPNLTFSTLTVSNMSPEDSSIYLCSVTTGAGANVLTFGAGSRLTVL.

The chain recombines TRBV20-1 with TRBJ2-7; TRBD1 might be the D (6 bases). The CDR3 has 11 residues. Trimming cost V 1 base and J 7 bases, with 8 bases left between them. Germline V gene sequence: CDR1 DFQATT, CDR2 SNEGSKA (reference sequence). This CDR3 reads CSARGGGEQYF. The DNA for the CDR3 is TGCAGTGCTAGAGGAGGGGGAGAGCAGTACTTC.

CDR3 DNA: TGTGCCAGCAGCGCGGCCTCGGGCTATGGCTACACCTTC. This encodes CASSAASGYGYTF. V gene TRBV9 combines with J gene TRBJ1-2; D gene unclear. Germline assignment: CDR1 SGDLS and CDR2 YYNGEE. The CDR3 runs 13 residues. V was shortened by 3 bases and J by 4 bases, with 10 bases between the two germline ends.

Concerning this clone: An end of the junction does not agree with germline; a read error may underlie this. This chain joins TRBV7-7 and TRBJ2-5; a weak D match, TRBD2 (7 bases). CDR1 and CDR2 (germline): SSHAT, FNYEAQ (reference sequence). The CDR3 consists of 15 residues. CDR3 loop: CASNLEAGAGETQYF. In DNA, the CDR3 is TGTGCCAGCAACTTAGAGGCGGGGGCGGGGGAGACCCAGTACTTC.

This chain connects TRBV6-5 to TRBJ1-2; 9 nucleotides agree with TRBD1. J gave up 2 bases and V 3 bases, and 7 bases lay outside the gene matches. The CDR3 runs 16 residues. CDR1 is MNHEY, CDR2 SVGAGI, per germline. CDR3 DNA: TGTGCCAGCAGTTATTACAGGACAGGGGTGAACTATGGCTACACCTTC. Translating gives CASSYYRTGVNYGYTF.

The CDR3 region has the DNA TGTGCCAGCAGCTTATACGGGGAGAACACTGAAGCTTTCTTT. It translates to CASSLYGENTEAFF. This chain connects TRBV7-3 to TRBJ1-1; the D is unclear. This CDR3 has 14 amino acids. The V end was cut by 2 bases, the J end by 1 base, with 8 bases between. In germline, CDR1 is SGHTA, CDR2 FQGTGA.

This chain uses TRBV4-1 with TRBJ2-3, with no clear D. Germline V gives CDR1 MGHRA, CDR2 YSYEKL. This CDR3 has 13 amino acids. Trimming pared 1 base from V and 4 bases from J, leaving 6 bases between. The CDR3 nucleotides read TGCGCCAGCAGCCAAGTTATTGCAGATACGCAGTATTTT. This sequence encodes CASSQVIADTQYF.

V and J are TRBV7-9 and TRBJ2-5; D is ambiguous. Germline CDR1 and CDR2: SEHNR and FQNEAQ (reference sequence). This CDR3 is 13 amino acids long. V shed 5 bases and J shed 4 bases, with 11 bases lying between them. The CDR3 spells CASSPPVTETQYF. CDR3 DNA sequence: TGTGCCAGCAGCCCCCCAGTCACAGAGACCCAGTACTTC.

The rearrangement joins TRBV10-3 to TRBJ1-1; possible D gene TRBD1, 6 bases. Deletions cut 3 bases from V and 1 base from J, with 12 bases between. This CDR3 is built from 15 residues. Germline CDR1 is ENHRY and CDR2 is SYGVKD. The CDR3 region is CAISEGQLQNTEAFF. The CDR3 nucleotides read TGTGCCATCAGTGAAGGACAGCTTCAGAACACTGAAGCTTTCTTT.

This sequence joins TRBV4-1 and TRBJ2-1; 10 nucleotides line up with TRBD2. This CDR3 is 18 amino acids long. Germline-derived CDR1 and CDR2 are MGHRA and YSYEKL. After removal of 0 bases from V and 8 bases from J, the junction contained 13 bases not matched to a gene. Here the CDR3 reads CASSQDPALAGARYEQFF. The CDR3 DNA reads TGCGCCAGCAGCCAAGATCCCGCCCTAGCGGGGGCTAGGTATGAGCAGTTCTTC.

This clone has more than one count but fewer than ten. The V and J genes are TRBV6-1 and TRBJ1-1; no clear D. Germline V lookup: CDR1 MNHNS, CDR2 SASEGT. The CDR3 runs 14 residues. V was clipped by 1 base and J by 5 bases, with 11 bases between them. This chain's CDR3 is CASSEEAGRTEAFF. The CDR3 DNA is TGTGCCAGCAGTGAAGAGGCAGGAAGGACTGAAGCTTTCTTT.

The chain carries TRBV12-5 and TRBJ2-3; the match to TRBD2 covers 10 bases. The germline V gene encodes CDR1 LGHNT and CDR2 FRNRAP. Trimming cost V 5 bases and J 3 bases; bases outside gene matches: 8. The CDR3 extends over 16 amino acids. DNA of the CDR3: TGTGCTAGTGGTGTCACAGCGGGGGGGCTAACAGATACGCAGTATTTT. Protein product: CASGVTAGGLTDTQYF.

The chain combines TRBV5-1 with TRBJ2-7; 7 bases are shared with TRBD1. Trimming cost V 0 bases and J 1 base; bases outside gene matches: 7. This CDR3 is 16 amino acids long. Germline V lookup: CDR1 SGHRS, CDR2 YFSETQ. CDR3 amino acids: CASSLGSAGGSYEQYF. CDR3 in DNA: TGCGCCAGCAGCTTGGGCTCGGCAGGGGGTTCCTACGAGCAGTACTTC.

The chain couples TRBV2 to TRBJ2-7, with 7 positions matching TRBD2. This CDR3 region has 12 residues. J lost 4 bases, V lost 8 bases, and 5 bases had no gene match. Germline V gene lookup returns CDR1 SNHLY and CDR2 FYNNEI. The CDR3 sequence: CASGRGTYEQYF. The CDR3 coding sequence is TGTGCCAGCGGGCGGGGGACTTACGAGCAGTACTTC.

This chain joins TRBV19 and TRBJ1-1, with 7 positions matching TRBD1. V shed 7 bases and J 0 bases; nucleotides not matched to a gene: 11. Germline loops: CDR1 LNHDA, CDR2 SQIVND (reference sequence). This CDR3 comprises 16 residues. The CDR3 loop reads CASTPRQGLMNTEAFF. Written as DNA, the CDR3 is TGTGCCAGTACCCCCCGACAGGGACTCATGAACACTGAAGCTTTCTTT. The variable domain in full, completed from reference TRBV19 and TRBJ1-1, reads DGGITQSPKYLFRKEGQNVTLSCEQNLNHDAMYWYRQDPGQGLRLIYYSQIVNDFQKGDIAEGYSVSREKKESFPLTVTSAQKNPTAFYLCASTPRQGLMNTEAFFGQGTRLTVV.

The chain uses TRBV7-6 and TRBJ2-7; D perhaps matches TRBD2 (6 bases). This CDR3 is 11 amino acids long. Germline V gene sequence: CDR1 SGHVS, CDR2 FNYEAQ. V lost 1 base and J lost 12, with 10 bases in between. Written as DNA, the CDR3 is TGTGCCAGCAGCTTAGGTGGGGGGTGGTACTTC. Its protein is CASSLGGGWYF.

This clone was observed a few times. The rearrangement uses TRBV7-8 and TRBJ2-1; 8 bases fit TRBD2. The CDR3 is made up of 17 amino acids. From germline, CDR1 is SGHVS and CDR2 FQNEAQ. V was pared by 5 bases and J by 4 bases, with 13 bases of the junction left unmatched. CDR3 residues: CASSPSGVAGIYNEQFF. The CDR3 DNA follows: TGTGCCAGCAGCCCGTCGGGGGTAGCGGGGATATACAATGAGCAGTTCTTC.

This clone was picked up one time. The identical CDR3 is also encoded by other nucleotide sequences in the sample. CDR3 in amino acids: CASSFDRNYGYTF. The CDR3 coding sequence is TGTGCCAGCAGCTTTGACAGAAACTATGGCTACACCTTC. V and J are TRBV11-2 and TRBJ1-2, with D possibly TRBD1 on 5 matching bases. Germline CDR1 is SGHAT and CDR2 is FQNNGV. This CDR3 contains 13 residues. Trimming took 3 bases from V and 2 from J, leaving 7 bases between them.

The chain is built from TRBV10-2 and TRBJ1-1; unclear D gene. Germline V gives CDR1 WSHSY, CDR2 SAAADI. The CDR3 is made up of 14 amino acids. V was cut by 6 bases and J by 0 bases, with 11 bases left in between. The CDR3 DNA sequence: TGCGCCAGCAGGAACGGACTCCTGAACACTGAAGCTTTCTTT. It codes for CASRNGLLNTEAFF.

This clone showed up just once. The chain carries TRBV5-6 and TRBJ2-1; TRBD2 matches 15 bases. The length of the CDR3 is 17 residues. CDR1 is SGHDT, CDR2 YYEEEE, per germline. The trim removed 0 bases at V and 7 bases at J, leaving 5 bases unmatched. CDR3 DNA sequence: TGTGCCAGCAGCTTGGGGACTAGCGGGGGGGCCGGGAATGAGCAGTTCTTC. Protein sequence: CASSLGTSGGAGNEQFF.

The chain couples TRBV9 to TRBJ2-6, with D maybe TRBD1 (6 bases). The CDR3 has 19 amino acids. V lost 0 bases, J lost 0 bases, and 16 bases lay in between. Germline CDR1 is SGDLS and CDR2 is YYNGEE. Here the CDR3 reads CASSVVRGSRYSGANVLTF. CDR3 nucleotide sequence: TGTGCCAGCAGCGTAGTTAGGGGGTCCCGCTACTCTGGGGCCAACGTCCTGACTTTC.

V gene TRBV5-6 combines with J gene TRBJ2-5; 7 positions agree with TRBD1. J lost 3 bases, V lost 1 base, and 3 bases had no gene match. The CDR3 totals 14 residues. Germline V gene lookup returns CDR1 SGHDT and CDR2 YYEEEE. CDR3 DNA sequence: TGTGCCAGCAGCTTGAAACAGGGGAAAGAGACCCAGTACTTC. It specifies CASSLKQGKETQYF.